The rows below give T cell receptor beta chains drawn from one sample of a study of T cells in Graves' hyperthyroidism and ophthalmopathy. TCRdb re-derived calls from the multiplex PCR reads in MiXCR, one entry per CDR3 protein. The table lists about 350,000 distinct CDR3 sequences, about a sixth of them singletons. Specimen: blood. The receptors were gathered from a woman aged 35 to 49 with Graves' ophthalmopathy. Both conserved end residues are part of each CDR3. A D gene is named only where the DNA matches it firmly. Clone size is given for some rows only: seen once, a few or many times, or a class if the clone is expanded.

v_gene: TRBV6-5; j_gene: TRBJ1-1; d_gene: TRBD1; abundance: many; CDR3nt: TGTGCCAGCAGTCCTACAGGGGTTTACACTGAAGCTTTCTTT; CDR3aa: CASSPTGVYTEAFF
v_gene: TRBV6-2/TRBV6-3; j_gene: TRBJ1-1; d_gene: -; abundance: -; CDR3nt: TGTGCCAGTCAAACGGGCCCAACGGGTGATACTGAAGCTTTCTTT; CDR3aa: CASQTGPTGDTEAFF
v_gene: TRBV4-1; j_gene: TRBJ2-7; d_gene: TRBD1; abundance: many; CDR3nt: TGCGCCAGCAGCCGAATGATAGGGACAGGTAGTGTCGTCGAGCAGTACTTC; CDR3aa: CASSRMIGTGSVVEQYF
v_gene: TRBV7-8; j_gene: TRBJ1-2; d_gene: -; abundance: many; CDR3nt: TGTGCCAGCAGCTCCCGGGACCCCTCCTATGGCTACACCTTC; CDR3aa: CASSSRDPSYGYTF
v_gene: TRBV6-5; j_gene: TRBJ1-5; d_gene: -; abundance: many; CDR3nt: TGTGCCAGTTCGAAGTTCAGCAATCAGCCCCAGCATTTT; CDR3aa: CASSKFSNQPQHF
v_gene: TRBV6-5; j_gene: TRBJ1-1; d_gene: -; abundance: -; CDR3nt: TGTGCCAGCAGTTACAAGCCCGCGGGCACTGAAGCTTTCTTT; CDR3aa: CASSYKPAGTEAFF
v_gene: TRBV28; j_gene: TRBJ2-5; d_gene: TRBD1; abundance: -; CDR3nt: TGTGCCAGCAGATTATCAGGGGGCGTAGAGACTCAGTACTTC; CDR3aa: CASRLSGGVETQYF
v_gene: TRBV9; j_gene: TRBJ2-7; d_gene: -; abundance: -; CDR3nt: TGTGCCAGCAGCCGACAGACTGAACCTATCTACGAGCAGTACTTC; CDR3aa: CASSRQTEPIYEQYF
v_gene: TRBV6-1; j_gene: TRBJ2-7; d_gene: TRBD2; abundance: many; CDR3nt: TGTGCCAGCAGTGAAGTTTCCGGGACTAATCCCTACGAGCAGTACTTC; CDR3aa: CASSEVSGTNPYEQYF
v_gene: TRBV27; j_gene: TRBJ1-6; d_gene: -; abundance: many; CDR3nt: TGTGCCAGCAGTCGCCTCCTAGGAGATAATTCACCCCTCCACTTT; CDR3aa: CASSRLLGDNSPLHF
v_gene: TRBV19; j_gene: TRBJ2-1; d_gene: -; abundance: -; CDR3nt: TGTGCCAGTAGTACAGGAACAGTTTACAATGAGCAGTTCTTC; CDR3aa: CASSTGTVYNEQFF
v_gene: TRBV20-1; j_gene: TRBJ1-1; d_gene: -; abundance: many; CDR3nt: TGCAGTGCTAGTGGTCGGTTCGGGGCTGAAGCTTTCTTT; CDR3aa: CSASGRFGAEAFF
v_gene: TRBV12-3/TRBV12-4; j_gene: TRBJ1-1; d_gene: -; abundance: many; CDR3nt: TGTGCCAGCAGTTATGGGACAGAAGCTTTCTTT; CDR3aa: CASSYGTEAFF
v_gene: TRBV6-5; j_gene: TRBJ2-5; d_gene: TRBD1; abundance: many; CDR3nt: TGTGCCAGCAGGACGGGACAGGGGACCAAAGAGACCCAGTACTTC; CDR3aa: CASRTGQGTKETQYF
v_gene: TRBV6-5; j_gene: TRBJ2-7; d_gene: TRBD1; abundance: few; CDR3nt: TGTGCCAGCAGTTACCGGGACAGGGGATTCTACGAGCAGTACTTC; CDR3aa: CASSYRDRGFYEQYF
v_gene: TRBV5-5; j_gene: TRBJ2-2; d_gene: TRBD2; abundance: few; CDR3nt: TGTGCCAGCAGCGGGACACCGGGACTAGCGGCCGGGGAGCTGTTTTTT; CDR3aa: CASSGTPGLAAGELFF
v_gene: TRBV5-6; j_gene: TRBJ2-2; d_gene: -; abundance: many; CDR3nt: TGTGCCAGCAGTCCCGGGACCCAAATCGGGGAGCTGTTTTTT; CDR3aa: CASSPGTQIGELFF
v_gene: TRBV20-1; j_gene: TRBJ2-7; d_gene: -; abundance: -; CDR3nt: TGCAGTGCTAGGGCTAGGAATCTTCACGAGCAGTACTTC; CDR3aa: CSARARNLHEQYF
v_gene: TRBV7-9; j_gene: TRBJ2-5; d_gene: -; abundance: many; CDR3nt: TGTGCCAGCAGCTTATCGGGAGACACCCAGTACTTC; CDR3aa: CASSLSGDTQYF
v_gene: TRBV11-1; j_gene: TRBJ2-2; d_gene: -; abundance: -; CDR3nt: TGTGCCAGCAGCGCACTAATGGGCCATGGTAACACCGGGGAGCTGTTTTTT; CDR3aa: CASSALMGHGNTGELFF
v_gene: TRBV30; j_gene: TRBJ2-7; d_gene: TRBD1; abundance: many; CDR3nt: TGTGCCTGGAGTGTGGGCGTGGGACAGGGTTCGTGGGAGCAGTACTTC; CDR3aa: CAWSVGVGQGSWEQYF
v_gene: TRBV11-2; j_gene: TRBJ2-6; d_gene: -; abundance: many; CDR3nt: TGTGCCAGCCGAAACTCTGGGGCCAACGTCCTGACTTTC; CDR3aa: CASRNSGANVLTF
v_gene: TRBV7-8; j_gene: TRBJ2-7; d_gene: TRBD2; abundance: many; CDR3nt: TGTGCCAGCAGCCCCGAGAGGACTAGCGGATCCTACGAGCAGTACTTC; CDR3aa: CASSPERTSGSYEQYF
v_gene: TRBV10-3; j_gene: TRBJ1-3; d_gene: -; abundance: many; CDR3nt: TGTGCCATCAGTGGTTCGAGGCCGAGCTCTGGAAACACCATATATTTT; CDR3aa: CAISGSRPSSGNTIYF
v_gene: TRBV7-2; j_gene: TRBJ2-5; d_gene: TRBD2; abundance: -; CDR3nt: TGTGCCAGCAGCGATAGGACTAGCGGGGGACGAGAGACCCAGTACTTC; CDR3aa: CASSDRTSGGRETQYF
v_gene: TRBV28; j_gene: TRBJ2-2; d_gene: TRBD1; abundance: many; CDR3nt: TGTGCCAGCAGTTTTATACAGGGGGCAACCGGGGAGCTGTTTTTT; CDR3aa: CASSFIQGATGELFF
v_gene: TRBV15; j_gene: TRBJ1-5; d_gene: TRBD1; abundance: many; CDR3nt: TGTGCCACCAGCAAGGGTGGCGGACAGGGGGCTCGTCAGCCCCAGCATTTT; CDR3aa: CATSKGGGQGARQPQHF
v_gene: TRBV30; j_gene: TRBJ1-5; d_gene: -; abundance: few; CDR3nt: TGTGCCTGGAGCAGGGCCGGCAAGCCCCAGCATTTT; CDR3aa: CAWSRAGKPQHF
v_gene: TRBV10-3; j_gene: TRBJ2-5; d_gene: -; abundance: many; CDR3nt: TGTGCCATCAGCAACCGAGGGCCTGGGGAGACCCAGTACTTC; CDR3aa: CAISNRGPGETQYF
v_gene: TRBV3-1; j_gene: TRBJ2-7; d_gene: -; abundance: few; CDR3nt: TGTGCCAGCAGCCAAGATTCGAGTAGCGGTCAAAAGCAGTACTTC; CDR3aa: CASSQDSSSGQKQYF
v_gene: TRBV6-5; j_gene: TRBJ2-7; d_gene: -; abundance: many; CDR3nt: TGTGCCAGCAGTTATCTACCCCCGGGGGATGGAGAGCAGTACTTC; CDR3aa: CASSYLPPGDGEQYF
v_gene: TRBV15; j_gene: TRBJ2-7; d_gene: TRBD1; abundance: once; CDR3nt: TGTGCCACCAGCAGTTCGACAGGGATATCCTTCGAGCAGTACTTC; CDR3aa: CATSSSTGISFEQYF
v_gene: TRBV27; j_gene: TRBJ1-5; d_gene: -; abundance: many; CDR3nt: TGTGCCAGCAGTTACGGTCGGGGCAATCAGCCCCAGCATTTT; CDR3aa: CASSYGRGNQPQHF
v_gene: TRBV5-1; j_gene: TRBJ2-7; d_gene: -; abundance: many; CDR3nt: TGCGCCAGCAGTCCAAAAACCTTGGGGGCAGGAGCCTCCTACGAGCAGTACTTC; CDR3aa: CASSPKTLGAGASYEQYF
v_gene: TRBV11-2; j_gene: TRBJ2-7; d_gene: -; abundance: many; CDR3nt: TGTGCCAGCAGCTTAATGCGCAGATCCTACGAGCAGTACTTC; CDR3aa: CASSLMRRSYEQYF
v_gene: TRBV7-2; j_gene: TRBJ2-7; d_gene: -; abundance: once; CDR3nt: TGTGCCAGCAGCTTAGGTTACACCTACGAGCAGTACTTC; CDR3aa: CASSLGYTYEQYF
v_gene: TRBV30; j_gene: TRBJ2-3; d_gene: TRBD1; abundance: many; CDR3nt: TGTGCCTGGAGCTCGAGGGGGCGGACAGATACGCAGTATTTT; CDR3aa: CAWSSRGRTDTQYF
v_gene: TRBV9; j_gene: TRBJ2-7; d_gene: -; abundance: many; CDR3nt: TGTGCCAGCAGCGTAGATTTCGGGACCTACGAGCAGTACTTC; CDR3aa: CASSVDFGTYEQYF
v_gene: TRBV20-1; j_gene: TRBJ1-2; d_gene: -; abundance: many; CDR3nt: TGCAGTGCTAGAGATCTATCGGGGGGCAACTATGGCTACACCTTC; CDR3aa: CSARDLSGGNYGYTF
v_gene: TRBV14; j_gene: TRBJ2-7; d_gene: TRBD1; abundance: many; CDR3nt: TGTGCCAGCAGCCACGCCGGGACAGGGTGGAACGAGCAGTACTTC; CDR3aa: CASSHAGTGWNEQYF
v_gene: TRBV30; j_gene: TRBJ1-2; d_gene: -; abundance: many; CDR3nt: TGTGCCTGGAGTGGAGGGGCCAAAGGCTACACCTTC; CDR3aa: CAWSGGAKGYTF
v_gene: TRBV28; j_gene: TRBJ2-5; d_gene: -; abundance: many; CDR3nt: TGTGCCAGCAGTCCCCTACGGTACGATCGTGAGACCCAGTACTTC; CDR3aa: CASSPLRYDRETQYF
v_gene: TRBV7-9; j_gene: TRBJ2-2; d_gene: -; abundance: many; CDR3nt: TGTGCCAGCAGCATGAGACAGGAGGACACCGGGGAGCTGTTTTTT; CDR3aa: CASSMRQEDTGELFF
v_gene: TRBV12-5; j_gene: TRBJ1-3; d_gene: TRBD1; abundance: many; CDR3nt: TGTGCTAGTGGCCCGGACAGGGGGCAAGGAAACACCATATATTTT; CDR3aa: CASGPDRGQGNTIYF
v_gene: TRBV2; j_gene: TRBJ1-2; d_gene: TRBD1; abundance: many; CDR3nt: TGTGCCAGCAGCCAAACCAGGGGGGTAGGCTATGGCTACACCTTC; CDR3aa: CASSQTRGVGYGYTF
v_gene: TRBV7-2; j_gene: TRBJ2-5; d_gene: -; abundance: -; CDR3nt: TGTGCCAGCAGCTTTGGGGCCGGGGGGCCATTGGAGACCCAGTACTTC; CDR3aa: CASSFGAGGPLETQYF
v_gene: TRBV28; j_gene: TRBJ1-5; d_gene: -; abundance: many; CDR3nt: TGTGCCAGCAGTCTGCTCGCCCCACGGCAGGGACTCAATCAGCCCCAGCATTTT; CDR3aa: CASSLLAPRQGLNQPQHF
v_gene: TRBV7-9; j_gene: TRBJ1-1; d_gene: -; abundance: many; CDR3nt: TGTGCCAGCAGGACAGGCGTCACTGAAGCTTTCTTT; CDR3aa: CASRTGVTEAFF
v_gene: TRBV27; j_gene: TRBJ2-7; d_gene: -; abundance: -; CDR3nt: TGTGCCAGCAGTTTAGGGGGTGGCAGGGGCCCCTACGAGCAGTACTTC; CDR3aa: CASSLGGGRGPYEQYF
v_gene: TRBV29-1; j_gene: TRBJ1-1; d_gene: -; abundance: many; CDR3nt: TGCAGCGTAAGGTCTTGGGGGAGCACTGAAGCTTTCTTT; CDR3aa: CSVRSWGSTEAFF
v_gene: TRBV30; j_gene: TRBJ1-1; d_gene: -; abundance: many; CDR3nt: TGTGCCTGGGGCTATGGGGTTATGGGACCCCGGGAGACTGAAGCTTTCTTT; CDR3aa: CAWGYGVMGPRETEAFF
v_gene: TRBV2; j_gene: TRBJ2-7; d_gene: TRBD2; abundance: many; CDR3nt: TGTGCCAGCAGTGAAGCGCTTATGGCTAGCGGGGATTACGAGCAGTGCTTC; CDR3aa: CASSEALMASGDYEQCF
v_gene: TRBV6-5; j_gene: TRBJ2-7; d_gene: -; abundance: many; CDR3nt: TGTGCCAGCAGTTACGGACCAACCCCTAGCGACGAGCAGTACTTC; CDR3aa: CASSYGPTPSDEQYF
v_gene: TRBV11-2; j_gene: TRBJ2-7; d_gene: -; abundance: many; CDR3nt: TGTGCCAGCAGCCTAACTAGGATCTACGAGCAGTACTTC; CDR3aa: CASSLTRIYEQYF
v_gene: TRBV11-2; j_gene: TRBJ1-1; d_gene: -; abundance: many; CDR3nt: TGTGCCAGCAGCTTAGGTCCCCGGGAGGTCTCCTTGAACACTGAAGCTTTCTTT; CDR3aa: CASSLGPREVSLNTEAFF
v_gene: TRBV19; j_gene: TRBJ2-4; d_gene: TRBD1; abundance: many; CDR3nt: TGTGCCAGTAGTACCCGGGGACAGGGTAAAAACATTCAGTACTTC; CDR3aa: CASSTRGQGKNIQYF
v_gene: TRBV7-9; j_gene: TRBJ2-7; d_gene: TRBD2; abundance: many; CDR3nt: TGTGCCAGCAGCTTCTTGGTGGGTAGCGGGATCGCCGAGCAGTACTTC; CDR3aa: CASSFLVGSGIAEQYF
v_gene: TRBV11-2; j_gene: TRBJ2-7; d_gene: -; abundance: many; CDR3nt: TGTGCCAGCAGGGGACTGAAGAGCTCCTACGAGCAGTACTTC; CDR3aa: CASRGLKSSYEQYF
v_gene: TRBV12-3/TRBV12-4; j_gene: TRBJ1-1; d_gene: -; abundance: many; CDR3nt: TGTGCCAGCACCCCCGGGCTGGCGCCTCGAGGGACTGAAGCTTTCTTT; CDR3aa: CASTPGLAPRGTEAFF